What follows is one T cell receptor (beta chain) and its context. The CDR3 is 13 amino acids. Germline CDR1 reads SEHNR; CDR2 reads FQNEAQ (reference sequence). Between the trimmed V and J ends, which lost 3 bases and 2 bases, there was a span of 7 bases. Assay used: immunoSEQ multiplex PCR; TCRdb lists only in-frame clones, some missing. The sample shows hundreds of thousands of clones, approximately 82% of them seen only once. This specimen comes from a study of blood T cell repertoires in COVID-19. Study summary: T cells, B-cell-depleted T cells, or PBMCs supplied cDNA or gDNA.

The V call is TRBV7-9, the J call TRBJ1-1; no clear D. The source is a woman over 75 with active or convalescent COVID-19. The sample consisted of peripheral blood. CDR3 coding DNA: TGTGCCAGCAGCTTTCAGGTCAACACTGAAGCTTTCTTT. Protein product: CASSFQVNTEAFF.